This TCR beta chain comes out of a study of T cell changes during pregnancy in multiple sclerosis. TCRdb's table, derived via immunoSEQ multiplex PCR, lists solely in-frame clones and lacks some. The sample lists tens of thousands of clones, 88% occurring once. There are 15 residues in the CDR3. Germline values: CDR1 MDHEN, CDR2 SYDVKM. Trimming removed 3 bases at V and 2 bases at J, with 13 bases between. The starting material was CD4+ T cells from peripheral blood mononuclear cells, obtained in the second trimester of pregnancy. The receptor comes from a female donor with multiple sclerosis, enrolled in a pregnancy study. The rearrangement joins TRBV28 to TRBJ1-2; a weak D match, TRBD1 (5 bases). CDR3 bases: TGTGCCAGCAGTTTGACGGACGCAGGGAACTATGGCTACACCTTC. This codes for CASSLTDAGNYGYTF.